This T cell receptor beta chain emerged from a study of Ad26.COV2.S vaccination and SARS-CoV-2 variants. A word on this clone: This same CDR3 is encoded by further DNA sequences in the sample.

Assay: immunoSEQ multiplex PCR; the TCRdb copy retains only in-frame clones and omits some. This repertoire shows 510,000 or so clones, 87% found once; its top ten account for more than 10%. Sample treatment: 15 to 20 received Ad26.COV2.S at low or high dose, single or two shots; roughly five received placebo; per-sample allocation not given. Sample collection was performed on day 63 after the first vaccine or placebo injection. CDR1 is MDHEN and CDR2 is SYDVKM in the germline V gene. V dropped 2 bases and J dropped 0 bases, with 8 bases sitting between them. This CDR3 comprises 15 residues. The receptor was derived from a person aged 18-60 years who received the Ad26.COV2.S COVID-19 vaccine or a placebo. The chain recombines TRBV28 with TRBJ1-5; the D gene is possibly TRBD1 (5 bases). The sequencing used peripheral blood, collected in a trial of Ad26.COV2.S vaccine versus placebo. The CDR3 loop reads CASSLGGYSNQPQHF. As DNA, the CDR3 is TGTGCCAGCAGTTTAGGGGGGTATAGCAATCAGCCCCAGCATTTT.